What follows describes a single T cell receptor beta chain. Its antigen is currently unknown. This specimen comes from a study of cytomegalovirus exposure and HLA in healthy donors. Study outcomes and limitations: The productive fraction for most TCR beta V segments was about 90% or about 30% in an earlier analysis. The classifier was said to identify cytomegalovirus status with high specificity and sensitivity. V- and J-gene trimming of TCR beta was linked (in a later analysis) to a missense DCLRE1C variant.

CDR1 and CDR2 from the germline V gene are MGHRA and YSYEKL. The CDR3 sequence is 20 residues long. The ends lost 2 bases at V and 2 bases at J; junction bases unmatched: 12. Primers: 60 Vbeta forward and 13 Jbeta reverse. The method was immunoSEQ multiplex PCR; TCRdb's version includes in-frame clones alone and lacks a portion of them. The data show 140,000 to 150,000 clones, around 79% seen once. The clonotype originates from a male donor in good health and CMV-seronegative. Sequencing was done on a sample of PBMCs. The genes are TRBV4-1 and TRBJ2-3; 14 bases line up with TRBD2. CDR3 DNA sequence: TGCGCCAGCAGCCAACCATGGGGGACTAGCGGGGGCCGCCCCACAGATACGCAGTATTTT. As protein: CASSQPWGTSGGRPTDTQYF.